This T cell receptor (beta chain) is drawn from a study of ipilimumab plus nivolumab after autologous stem cell transplantation. This CDR3 has 12 amino acids. CDR1 and CDR2 (germline): KGHSH, LQKENI. V was clipped by 2 bases and J by 9 bases, with 11 bases between them. Clones were read by immunoSEQ multiplex PCR, and TCRdb kept only the in-frame ones, dropping some. This table holds over 10,000 clones, roughly 75% found once. By sample fraction, this clone is medium-sized. Patients received nivolumab 3 mg/kg at weeks 1, 4, 7, 10, then fortnightly to week 26. Source: PBMCs, taken in a trial of ipilimumab plus nivolumab as post-transplant consolidation. The rearrangement joins TRBV18 to TRBJ2-7, with D maybe TRBD1 (5 bases). The TCR originated in a male donor with multiple myeloma. The CDR3 here is CASSPDDRGQYF. The CDR3 nucleotides read TGTGCCAGCTCACCAGACGACAGAGGGCAGTACTTC.